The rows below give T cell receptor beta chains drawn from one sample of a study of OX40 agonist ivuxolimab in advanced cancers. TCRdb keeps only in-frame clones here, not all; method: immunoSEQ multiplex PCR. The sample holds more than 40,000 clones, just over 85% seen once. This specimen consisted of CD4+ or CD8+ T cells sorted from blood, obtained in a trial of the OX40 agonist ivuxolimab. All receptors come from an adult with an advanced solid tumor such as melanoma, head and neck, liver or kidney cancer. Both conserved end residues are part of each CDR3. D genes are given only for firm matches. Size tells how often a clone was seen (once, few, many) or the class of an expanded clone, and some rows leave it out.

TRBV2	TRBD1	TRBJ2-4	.	TGTGCCAGCAGTGGGGACAGGAGTCACATTCAGTACTTC	CASSGDRSHIQYF
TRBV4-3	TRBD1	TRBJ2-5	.	TGCGCCAGCAGCCAAGTAACAGGGGGAGGATGGGAGCAGTACTTC	CASSQVTGGGWEQYF
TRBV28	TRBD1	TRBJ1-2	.	TGTGCCAGCAGTTTAGTGGGACAGGGGGCGATTGGCTACACCTTC	CASSLVGQGAIGYTF
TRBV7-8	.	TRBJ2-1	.	TGTGCCAGCAGCTTACTAGTCCCATACAATGAGCAGTTCTTC	CASSLLVPYNEQFF
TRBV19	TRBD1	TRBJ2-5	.	TGTGCCAGTAGTAAAACAGGGGGCAGGGAGACCCAGTACTTC	CASSKTGGRETQYF
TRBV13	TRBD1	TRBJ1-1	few	TGTGCCAGCAGCCTCCGGACAGGGAACACTGAAGCTTTCTTT	CASSLRTGNTEAFF
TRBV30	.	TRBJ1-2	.	TGTGCCTGGAGTGTATTTGAGGGCTATGGCTACACCTTC	CAWSVFEGYGYTF
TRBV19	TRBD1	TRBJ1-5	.	TGTGCCAGTAGTATAACAGGGGGCGGGAAGCCCCAGCATTTT	CASSITGGGKPQHF
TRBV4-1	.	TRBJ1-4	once	TGCGCCAGCAGCCAAGCGGGGATATTTGGACTGTTTTTT	CASSQAGIFGLFF
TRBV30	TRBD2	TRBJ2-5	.	TGTGCCTGGAGTGGGGTAGCGGGAGAGACCCAGTACTTC	CAWSGVAGETQYF
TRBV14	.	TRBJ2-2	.	TGTGCCAGCAGCGACCTACATAACACCGGGGAGCTGTTTTTT	CASSDLHNTGELFF
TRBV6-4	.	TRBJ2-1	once	TGTGCCAGCAGTGAGGGACAGCGGGAAATCAATGAGCAGTTCTTC	CASSEGQREINEQFF
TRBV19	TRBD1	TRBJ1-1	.	TGTGCCAGTAGTAGGGGACAGGTCGGAGAAACTGAAGCTTTCTTT	CASSRGQVGETEAFF
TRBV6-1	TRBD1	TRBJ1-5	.	TGTGCCAGCAGTGAAGCGGCGTGGGGGTTGGGGACAGGGGGAAAACCTAATCAGCCCCAGCATTTT	CASSEAAWGLGTGGKPNQPQHF
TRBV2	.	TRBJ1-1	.	TGTGCCAGCAGTGAGGGGGGAGCATGGACTGAAGCTTTCTTT	CASSEGGAWTEAFF
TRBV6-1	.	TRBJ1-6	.	TGTGCCAGCAGTGAAAGCAGTGGGGCAGGCGAATCACCCCTCCACTTT	CASSESSGAGESPLHF
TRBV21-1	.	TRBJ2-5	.	TGTGCCAGCAGCAAAGCGCTCGGTTTGGGACCGGGGGGGACCCAGTACTTC	CASSKALGLGPGGTQYF
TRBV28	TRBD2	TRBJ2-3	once	TGTGCTACGACTAGCGGGGGGGTCGACACAGATACGCAGTATTTT	CATTSGGVDTDTQYF
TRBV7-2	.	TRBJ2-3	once	TGTGCCAGCAGTTTCCCAACCGGGGCAGATACGCAGTATTTT	CASSFPTGADTQYF
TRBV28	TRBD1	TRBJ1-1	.	TGTGCCAGCAGTCCCCGACAGGGCGGGAATTCTGAAGCTTTCTTT	CASSPRQGGNSEAFF